This T cell receptor beta chain was captured in a study of blood T cell repertoires in COVID-19. Study background: Acute and convalescent COVID-19 specimens originated in the United States, Italy and Spain.

Sequencing used immunoSEQ multiplex PCR; TCRdb keeps in-frame clones, though not all of them. The sample lists a few hundred thousand clones; roughly 90% were seen once. This clone has only a few counts. Deletions cut 8 bases from V and 9 bases from J, with 16 bases between. The CDR3 is 13 residues long. The sample was peripheral blood. V and J are TRBV12-3 or TRBV12-4 and TRBJ1-4; D is undetermined. This TCR was recovered from a woman aged 45-65 years with acute or convalescent COVID-19. CDR3 bases: TGTGCCAGCGTGGGCCTCGGAGGACAAAAACTGTTTTTT. Translation gives CASVGLGGQKLFF.